These T cell receptor beta chains were read from a single sample in a study of T cell clusters in autoimmune cytopenias. TCRdb reprocessed the multiplex PCR reads, with one entry per CDR3 protein and no DNA. The table lists 9,500 to 11,000 distinct CDR3 sequences. The sample also formed part of further work on T cell repertoires in aging, cancer and after chemotherapy.

Input material: peripheral blood. The receptors here all came from a human donor in good health. Each CDR3 is given with its conserved first and last residue. The order of the fields is J gene, V gene, clone size, CDR3 protein. The size of a clone is reported for some rows only, either as once, few or many, or as a class for expanded clones.

TRBJ1-2	TRBV6-5	NA	CASDWDTPNYGYTF
TRBJ2-1	TRBV6-5	NA	CASSYSAGAYEQFF
TRBJ2-5	TRBV18	NA	CASSPVFRGQETQYF
TRBJ2-7	TRBV29-1	medium-sized	CSAVGQGRHEQYF
TRBJ1-2	TRBV30	NA	CAWSVGGPNGYTF
TRBJ2-3	TRBV6-1	NA	CASSEAGHSTDTQYF
TRBJ2-1	TRBV5-1	NA	CASRANQGVDNEQFF
TRBJ2-5	TRBV13	NA	CASSSRGQGAKETQYF
TRBJ1-5	TRBV27	NA	CASSFSAPSNQPQHF
TRBJ2-7	TRBV5-4	NA	CASSSKGQGDYEQYF
TRBJ2-5	TRBV18	NA	CASSDLVAGGTQTQYF
TRBJ2-6	TRBV5-4	NA	CASSPRIGLDSGANVLTF
TRBJ2-6	TRBV27	NA	CASSFEGKAGANVLTF
TRBJ2-5	TRBV6-6	NA	CASSYSLFQETQYF
TRBJ1-4	TRBV30	NA	CAWRPTGRWNEKLFF
TRBJ2-1	TRBV7-6	NA	CASSLGGGRALGEQFF
TRBJ1-5	TRBV15	NA	CATSRDGDRNQPQHF
TRBJ2-1	TRBV19	NA	CASSFNNRGGSNEQFF
TRBJ2-1	TRBV6-6	NA	CASSYASGGGSRAYNEQFF